The 20 T cell receptor beta chains presented below share a single source sample, sequenced in a study of cytomegalovirus exposure and HLA in healthy donors (dated by TCRdb to about 2017). Libraries came from the immunoSEQ multiplex PCR assay. The multiplex PCR relied on a mix of 60 forward primers for TCR Vbeta segments and 13 reverse primers for TCR Jbeta segments. TCRdb stores this immuneACCESS table with in-frame sequences only. Part of the clones is absent; in the studies checked, under half of the shortfall reflects unresolved V genes, and no reason is known for the rest. The sample contains roughly 190,000 clones, approximately 80% of them found a single time. The leading ten clones occupy 11% to 15% of the sample. Input material: PBMCs. Source of these receptors: a woman in her twenties or thirties in good health and CMV-seropositive.

The chain uses TRBV18 and TRBJ2-3; D is perhaps TRBD1 (5 bases). The germline V gene has CDR1 KGHSH and CDR2 LQKENI. This CDR3 is 16 amino acids long. The germline V and J ends were trimmed by 2 bases and 2 bases, with 14 bases remaining between them. The chain's CDR3 is CASSPGHRVSTDTQYF. CDR3 sequence (DNA): TGTGCCAGCTCACCAGGACATAGGGTGTCCACAGATACGCAGTATTTT.

V and J are TRBV6-1 and TRBJ2-2; D gene unclear. The germline V and J ends were trimmed by 4 bases and 5 bases, with 8 bases remaining between them. The germline V gene encodes CDR1 MNHNS and CDR2 SASEGT. The CDR3 has 13 residues. CDR3 nucleotides: TGTGCCAGCAGTGTCGAGCGTACCGGGGAGCTGTTTTTT. Translating it yields CASSVERTGELFF.

The rearrangement links TRBV30 to TRBJ1-6, with D perhaps TRBD1 (5 bases). The CDR3 spans 14 residues. Germline V gene lookup returns CDR1 GTSNPN and CDR2 SVGIG (reference sequence). V was cut by 0 bases and J by 12 bases, with 15 bases left in between. CDR3: CAWSVAAGREPLHF. Here the CDR3 DNA reads TGTGCCTGGAGTGTAGCGGCAGGGCGGGAACCCCTCCACTTT.

Written as DNA, the CDR3 is TGTGCCAGCAGGCTGGACAGATCGAACACCGGGGAGCTGTTTTTT. This sequence encodes CASRLDRSNTGELFF. The rearrangement joins TRBV6-5 to TRBJ2-2; D might be TRBD1 (6 bases). The CDR3 runs 15 residues. CDR1 and CDR2 (germline): MNHEY, SVGAGI. Deletions cut 6 bases from V and 0 bases from J, with 11 bases between.

In DNA form, the CDR3 reads TGTGCCAGCTACTACAGGGGCTTCTATGGCTACACCTTC. Translation: CASYYRGFYGYTF. The rearrangement joins TRBV28 to TRBJ1-2, with 7 bases matching TRBD1. Trimming removed 8 bases from V and 4 bases from J; junction bases left unmatched: 7. This CDR3 is built from 13 residues. CDR1 and CDR2 (germline): MDHEN, SYDVKM.

The chain combines TRBV19 with TRBJ1-4; possible D gene TRBD1, 6 bases. This CDR3 is 14 amino acids long. Trimming left V 3 bases short and J 2 bases short, with 7 bases between. The germline V gene encodes CDR1 LNHDA and CDR2 SQIVND (reference sequence). The CDR3 nucleotides read TGTGCCAGTAGTATGGGGGCGACTAATGAAAAACTGTTTTTT. Protein sequence: CASSMGATNEKLFF.

This sequence joins TRBV7-2 and TRBJ2-1, with 7 nucleotides matching TRBD1. This CDR3 spans 15 amino acids. Germline CDR1 reads SGHTA; CDR2 reads FQGNSA. V was clipped by 2 bases and J by 2 bases; unmatched bases: 3. CDR3 in amino acids: CASSLMRGPYNEQFF. DNA of the CDR3: TGTGCCAGCAGCTTAATGAGGGGGCCCTACAATGAGCAGTTCTTC.

The CDR3 DNA sequence: TGCGCCAGCAGTCAATCGTCGCGGGGGAAGTACGAGCAGTACTTC. Amino acid sequence: CASSQSSRGKYEQYF. The chain links TRBV23-1 to TRBJ2-5; TRBD2 agrees at 7 bases. The assigned J gene may be wrong: the sequence end matches TRBJ2-7 better. TRBV23-1 is annotated as an ORF whose role is uncertain. The CDR3 covers 15 residues.

The V gene is TRBV19, the J gene TRBJ2-6; 11 bases are a match to TRBD1. This CDR3 spans 18 amino acids. Germline CDR1 and CDR2: LNHDA and SQIVND (reference sequence). Unmatched junction bases numbered 5, after V lost 0 bases and J lost 4 bases. CDR3 DNA sequence: TGTGCCAGTAGTATAGATGGACAGGGGGCTAGCGGGGCCAACGTCCTGACTTTC. Translated: CASSIDGQGASGANVLTF.

This clone was detected a few times. The chain uses TRBV27 and TRBJ2-3; 14 nucleotides match TRBD2. Per the germline V gene, CDR1 is MNHEY and CDR2 is SMNVEV (reference sequence). V gave up 6 bases and J gave up 2 bases; unmatched junction bases: 4. The CDR3 sequence is 16 residues long. CDR3 protein: CASSPTSGGATDTQYF. The CDR3 DNA reads as TGTGCCAGCAGCCCGACTAGCGGGGGGGCCACAGATACGCAGTATTTT.

The chain combines TRBV5-1 with TRBJ2-7; 8 bases are shared with TRBD1. This CDR3 is 17 amino acids long. V shed 0 bases, J shed 2 bases, and the junction held 10 bases outside the gene matches. Germline CDR1 SGHRS, CDR2 YFSETQ. The CDR3 here is CASSLGPPRGLAYEQYF. In nucleotides, the CDR3 is TGCGCCAGCAGCTTGGGCCCCCCCAGGGGGCTAGCCTACGAGCAGTACTTC.

The rearrangement joins TRBV6-1 to TRBJ2-7; no reliable D call. V lost 6 bases, J lost 2 bases, and 11 bases lay in between. This CDR3 comprises 13 residues. The germline gives CDR1 MNHNS, CDR2 SASEGT. CDR3 sequence reads: CASSLAQAYEQYF. CDR3 nucleotides: TGTGCCAGCAGCCTCGCCCAGGCCTACGAGCAGTACTTC.

In DNA form, the CDR3 reads TGTGCCAGCTCACCTACAAGAGATACGCAGTATTTT. This sequence encodes CASSPTRDTQYF. The V call is TRBV18, the J call TRBJ2-3; D remains ambiguous. V lost 3 bases to trimming and J lost 5 bases, with 6 bases between them. Germline V gene sequence: CDR1 KGHSH, CDR2 LQKENI. The CDR3 spans 12 residues.

The rearrangement uses TRBV29-1 and TRBJ2-2; D is ambiguous. CDR1 and CDR2 from the germline V gene are SQVTM and ANQGSEA. The CDR3 consists of 14 residues. V lost 7 bases to trimming and J lost 3 bases, with 15 bases between them. CDR3 in DNA: TGCAGCGCCCCCGGGTCCCAATACACCGGGGAGCTGTTTTTT. This gives the protein CSAPGSQYTGELFF.

The chain recombines TRBV7-3 with TRBJ2-1; TRBD2 matches 16 bases. Per germline, CDR1 SGHTA and CDR2 FQGTGA. Losses at the gene ends were 6 bases for V and 2 bases for J; bases not matched to a gene: 13. The length of the CDR3 is 20 residues. CDR3 region: CASRHNPGTSGRDPYNEQFF. CDR3 DNA: TGTGCCAGCAGACATAATCCCGGGACTAGCGGGAGGGACCCCTACAATGAGCAGTTCTTC.

The chain uses TRBV29-1 and TRBJ1-2; the D gene is possibly TRBD1 (5 bases). Germline V gene lookup returns CDR1 SQVTM and CDR2 ANQGSEA. This CDR3 is 12 amino acids long. The V end was cut by 6 bases, the J end by 6 bases, with 14 bases between. The CDR3 sequence is CSVVIGGNGYTF. The CDR3 nucleotides are TGCAGCGTCGTCATTGGGGGGAATGGCTACACCTTC.

The V and J genes are TRBV7-2 and TRBJ2-7; D is unclear. Germline V gives CDR1 SGHTA, CDR2 FQGNSA. CDR3 length: 14 residues. Trimming took 0 bases from V and 2 from J, leaving 8 bases between them. CDR3 residues: CASSLARGTYEQYF. CDR3 coding DNA: TGTGCCAGCAGCTTAGCGCGCGGAACCTACGAGCAGTACTTC.

The rearrangement links TRBV29-1 to TRBJ1-1; D ambiguous. The CDR3 has 11 amino acids. Germline CDR1 is SQVTM and CDR2 is ANQGSEA. The V end lost 5 bases, the J end lost 9 bases, and 13 bases lay between the germline ends. The CDR3 region is CSVPGLIQAFF. Written as DNA, the CDR3 is TGCAGCGTTCCAGGTCTGATTCAAGCTTTCTTT.

This chain joins TRBV7-3 and TRBJ1-2, with TRBD1 matching 7 bases. CDR3 length: 16 residues. V was clipped by 2 bases and J by 8 bases; unmatched bases: 14. Germline CDR1 SGHTA, CDR2 FQGTGA. This chain's CDR3 is CASSLLRTGLRVGYTF. The CDR3 nucleotides read TGTGCCAGCAGCTTACTCCGGACAGGCCTCAGGGTGGGCTACACCTTC.

The V and J genes are TRBV1 and TRBJ2-3; the D segment call TRBD2 is taken from the table without a DNA check. TRBV1 counts as a pseudogene. This CDR3 has 21 residues. The CDR3 DNA follows: TGCACCAGCAGCCATAAACTCCCCTTTGGACTAGCGGGAGTAATGACAGATACGCAGTATTTT. Encoded protein: CTSSHKLPFGLAGVMTDTQYF.